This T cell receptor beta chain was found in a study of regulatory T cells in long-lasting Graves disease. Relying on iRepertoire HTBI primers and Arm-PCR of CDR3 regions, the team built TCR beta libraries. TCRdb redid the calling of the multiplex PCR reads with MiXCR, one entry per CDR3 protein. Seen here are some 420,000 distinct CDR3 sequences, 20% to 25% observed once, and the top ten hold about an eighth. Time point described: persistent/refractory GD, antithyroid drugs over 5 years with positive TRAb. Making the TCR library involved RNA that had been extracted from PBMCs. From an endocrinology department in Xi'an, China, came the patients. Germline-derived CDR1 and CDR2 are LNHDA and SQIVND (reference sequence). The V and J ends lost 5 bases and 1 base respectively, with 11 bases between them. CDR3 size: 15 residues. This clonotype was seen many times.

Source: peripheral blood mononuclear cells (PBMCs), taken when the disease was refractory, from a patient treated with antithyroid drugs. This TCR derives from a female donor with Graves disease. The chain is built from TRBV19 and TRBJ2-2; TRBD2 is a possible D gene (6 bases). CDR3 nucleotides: TGTGCCAGTAGTCAAAGCGGGCTGAACACCGGGGAGCTGTTTTTT. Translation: CASSQSGLNTGELFF.